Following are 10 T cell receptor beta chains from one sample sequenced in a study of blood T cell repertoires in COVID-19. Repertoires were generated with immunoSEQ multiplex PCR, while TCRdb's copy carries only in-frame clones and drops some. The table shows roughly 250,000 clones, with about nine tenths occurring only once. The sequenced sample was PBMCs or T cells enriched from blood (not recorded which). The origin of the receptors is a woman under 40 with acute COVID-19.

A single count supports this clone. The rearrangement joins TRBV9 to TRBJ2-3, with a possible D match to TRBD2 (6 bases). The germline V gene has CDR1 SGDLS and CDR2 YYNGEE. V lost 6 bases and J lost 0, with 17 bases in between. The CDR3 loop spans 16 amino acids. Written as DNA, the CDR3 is TGTGCCAGCAACCCGGGGGTGGGTGGAAGCACAGATACGCAGTATTTT. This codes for CASNPGVGGSTDTQYF. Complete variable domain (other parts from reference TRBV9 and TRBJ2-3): DSGVTQTPKHLITATGQRVTLRCSPRSGDLSVYWYQQSLDQGLQFLIQYYNGEERAKGNILERFSAQQFPDLHSELNLSSLELGDSALYFCASNPGVGGSTDTQYFGPGTRLTVL.

The CDR3 reads CASSLGSSGILSYEQYF. The CDR3 region has the DNA TGTGCCAGCAGTTTGGGCTCTAGCGGAATTCTCTCCTACGAGCAGTACTTC. This rearrangement joins TRBV6-2 or TRBV6-3 to TRBJ2-7, with 7 bases fitting TRBD2. J was trimmed by 0 bases and V by 4 bases; bases with no gene match: 12. There are 17 residues in the CDR3. Germline V gene sequence: CDR1 MNHEY, CDR2 SVGEGT.

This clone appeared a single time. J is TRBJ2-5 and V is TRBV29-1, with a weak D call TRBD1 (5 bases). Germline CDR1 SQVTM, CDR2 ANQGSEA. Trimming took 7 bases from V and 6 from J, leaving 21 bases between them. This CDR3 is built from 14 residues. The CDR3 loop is CSALGRGLYQTQYF. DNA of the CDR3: TGCAGCGCCTTGGGGCGTGGGCTGTACCAGACCCAGTACTTC.

The CDR3 loop reads CASSAGTDLSNQPQHF. The CDR3, as DNA: TGTGCCAGCAGCGCGGGGACAGACCTTAGCAATCAGCCCCAGCATTTT. V usage is TRBV7-8 and J usage is TRBJ1-5, with 7 bases that match TRBD1. The V gene's germline CDR1 is SGHVS and CDR2 FQNEAQ. Unmatched junction bases numbered 7, after V lost 5 bases and J lost 0 bases. This CDR3 has 16 amino acids.

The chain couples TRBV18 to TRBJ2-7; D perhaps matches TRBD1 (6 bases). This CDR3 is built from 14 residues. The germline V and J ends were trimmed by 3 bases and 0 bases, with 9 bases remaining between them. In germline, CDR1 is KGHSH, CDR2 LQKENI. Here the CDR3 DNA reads TGTGCCAGCTCACCCAGGGGCACCTCCTACGAGCAGTACTTC. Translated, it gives CASSPRGTSYEQYF.

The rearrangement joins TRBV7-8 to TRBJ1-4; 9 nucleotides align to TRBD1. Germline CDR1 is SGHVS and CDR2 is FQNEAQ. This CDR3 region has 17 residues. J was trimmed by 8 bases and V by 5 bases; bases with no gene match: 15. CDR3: CASSLRPGTGRGEKLFF. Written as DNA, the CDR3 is TGTGCCAGCAGCCTACGACCCGGGACAGGGAGGGGAGAAAAACTGTTTTTT.

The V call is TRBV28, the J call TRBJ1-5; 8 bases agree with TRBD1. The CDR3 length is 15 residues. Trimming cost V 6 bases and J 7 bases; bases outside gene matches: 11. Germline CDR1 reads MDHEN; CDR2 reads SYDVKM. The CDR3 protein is CASSVTGALRQPQHF. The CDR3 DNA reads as TGTGCCAGCAGCGTGACAGGGGCACTACGGCAGCCCCAGCATTTT.

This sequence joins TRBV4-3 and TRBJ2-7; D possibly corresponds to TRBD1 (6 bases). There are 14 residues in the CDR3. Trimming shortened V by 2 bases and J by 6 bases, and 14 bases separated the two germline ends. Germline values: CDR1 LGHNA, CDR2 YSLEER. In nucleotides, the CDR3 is TGCGCCAGCAGCCAAAGCCAAACAGGGCGCGAGCAGTACTTC. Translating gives CASSQSQTGREQYF.

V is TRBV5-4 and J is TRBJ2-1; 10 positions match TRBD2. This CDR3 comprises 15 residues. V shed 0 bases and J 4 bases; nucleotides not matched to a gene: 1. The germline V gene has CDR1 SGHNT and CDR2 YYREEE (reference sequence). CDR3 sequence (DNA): TGTGCCAGCAGCTTGGCGACTAGCGGGTACAATGAGCAGTTCTTC. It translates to CASSLATSGYNEQFF. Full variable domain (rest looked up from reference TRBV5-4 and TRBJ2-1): ETGVTQSPTHLIKTRGQQVTLRCSSQSGHNTVSWYQQALGQGPQFIFQYYREEENGRGNFPPRFSGLQFPNYSSELNVNALELDDSALYLCASSLATSGYNEQFFGPGTRLTVL.

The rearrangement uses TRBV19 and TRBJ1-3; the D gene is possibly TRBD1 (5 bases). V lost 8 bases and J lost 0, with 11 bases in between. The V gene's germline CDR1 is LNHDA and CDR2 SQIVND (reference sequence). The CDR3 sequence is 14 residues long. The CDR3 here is CASARGSSGNTIYF. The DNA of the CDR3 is TGTGCCAGTGCTAGGGGCAGCTCTGGAAACACCATATATTTT. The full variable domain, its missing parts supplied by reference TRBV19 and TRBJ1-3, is DGGITQSPKYLFRKEGQNVTLSCEQNLNHDAMYWYRQDPGQGLRLIYYSQIVNDFQKGDIAEGYSVSREKKESFPLTVTSAQKNPTAFYLCASARGSSGNTIYFGEGSWLTVV.